The 30 T cell receptor beta chains presented below share a single source sample, sequenced in a study of patients and donors after allogeneic stem cell transplantation. TCRdb reprocessed the RT-PCR reads via MiXCR and lists one record per CDR3 protein. The data contain 900,000 to 1,000,000 distinct CDR3 sequences, roughly 17% of them singletons. Sequenced input: blood, either unsorted or a sorted T cell fraction (not recorded which). Receptor source: a human donor who was either an allogeneic HSCT recipient or a stem cell or donor lymphocyte infusion donor (not recorded which). It is not recorded whose cells these are; they may come from a transplant donor.

This clonotype was counted only a few times. The genes are TRBV5-5 and TRBJ1-5; TRBD1 matches at 10 bases. The CDR3 is 16 residues long. V gave up 1 base and J gave up 2 bases; unmatched junction bases: 3. In germline, CDR1 is SGHKS, CDR2 YYEKEE (reference sequence). The CDR3 nucleotides read TGTGCCAGCAGCTTGTGGGACAGGGGTCGCAATCAGCCCCAGCATTTT. Protein: CASSLWDRGRNQPQHF.

This clonotype has at least ten counts. The chain couples TRBV12-3 or TRBV12-4 to TRBJ2-1, with D uncertain. Trimming left V 2 bases short and J 6 bases short, with 11 bases between. The CDR3 runs 14 residues. The CDR3 spells CASSLLARGNEQFF. The CDR3 region has the DNA TGTGCCAGCAGTTTACTGGCCCGAGGCAATGAGCAGTTCTTC.

In nucleotides, the CDR3 is TGCGCCAGCAGGTTAAAAGACCGGGACAGGGCCCCTGGGGAGCAGTACTTC. This translates into CASRLKDRDRAPGEQYF. The chain uses TRBV5-1 and TRBJ2-7; TRBD1 matches 9 bases. The CDR3 is 17 amino acids. Germline-derived CDR1 and CDR2 are SGHRS and YFSETQ. J was trimmed by 7 bases and V by 5 bases; bases with no gene match: 19.

The rearrangement links TRBV3-1 to TRBJ1-1; no clear D. V lost 3 bases and J lost 8, with 13 bases in between. The CDR3 is 13 residues long. From germline, CDR1 is LGHDT and CDR2 YNNKEL (reference sequence). The CDR3, as DNA: TGTGCCAGCAGCCACCATTTGGGTCGGGAAGCTTTCTTT. It encodes CASSHHLGREAFF.

This clonotype showed up many times. The chain combines TRBV5-1 with TRBJ2-6, with a possible D match to TRBD2 (5 bases). Trimming pared 4 bases from V and 4 bases from J, leaving 9 bases between. Germline assignment: CDR1 SGHRS and CDR2 YFSETQ. The CDR3 extends over 14 amino acids. The DNA for the CDR3 is TGCGCCAGCAGCGAGGGTTCCGGGGCCAACGTCCTGACTTTC. Amino acids: CASSEGSGANVLTF.

The chain couples TRBV20-1 to TRBJ1-1, with 10 bases fitting TRBD1. The CDR3 sequence is 17 residues long. CDR1 DFQATT and CDR2 SNEGSKA come from the germline V gene (reference sequence). After removal of 1 base from V and 0 bases from J, the junction contained 8 bases not matched to a gene. The CDR3 sequence: CSARGGGQGRMNTEAFF. The CDR3 bases are TGCAGTGCTAGAGGGGGGGGACAGGGGCGAATGAACACTGAAGCTTTCTTT.

This rearrangement joins TRBV19 to TRBJ1-1, with D unclear. There are 13 residues in the CDR3. Trimming stripped 5 bases from V and 6 bases from J, with 13 bases between. Germline V gene data show CDR1 as LNHDA and CDR2 as SQIVND (reference sequence). The CDR3 loop is CASSDPQGSEAFF. The CDR3 region has the DNA TGTGCCAGTAGTGATCCTCAAGGTTCTGAAGCTTTCTTT.

The chain uses TRBV20-1 and TRBJ1-1, with 9 positions matching TRBD1. J lost 6 bases, V lost 5 bases, and 4 bases had no gene match. The CDR3 covers 12 residues. CDR1 is DFQATT and CDR2 is SNEGSKA in the germline V gene (reference sequence). CDR3 DNA sequence: TGCAGTGCTGCACAGGGGGCGGCTGAAGCTTTCTTT. Protein sequence: CSAAQGAAEAFF.

The V call is TRBV29-1, the J call TRBJ2-2; possible D gene TRBD2, 6 bases. Germline V gene data show CDR1 as SQVTM and CDR2 as ANQGSEA. V was clipped by 3 bases and J by 5 bases, with 16 bases between them. This CDR3 comprises 15 residues. CDR3 amino acids: CSVEFGGEITGELFF. CDR3 in DNA: TGCAGCGTTGAGTTCGGAGGGGAAATTACCGGGGAGCTGTTTTTT.

The CDR3 reads CASSLGQAYTGELFF. The DNA of the CDR3 is TGTGCCAGCTCATTGGGACAGGCGTACACCGGGGAGCTGTTTTTT. The rearrangement joins TRBV18 to TRBJ2-2; the match to TRBD1 covers 8 bases. Germline CDR1 KGHSH, CDR2 LQKENI. The V gene end was trimmed by 5 bases and the J gene end by 3 bases; junction bases not matched to a gene: 5. CDR3 size: 15 residues. Supplemented by reference TRBV18 and TRBJ2-2, the full variable domain reads NAGVMQNPRHLVRRRGQEARLRCSPMKGHSHVYWYRQLPEEGLKFMVYLQKENIIDESGMPKERFSAEFPKEGPSILRIQQVVRGDSAAYFCASSLGQAYTGELFFGEGSRLTVL.

There are a few counts of this clonotype. The J gene is TRBJ2-3, the V gene TRBV27, with D possibly matching TRBD1 (6 bases). V lost 2 bases, J lost 3 bases, and 12 bases lay in between. This CDR3 region has 15 residues. Germline V gene lookup returns CDR1 MNHEY and CDR2 SMNVEV (reference sequence). This chain's CDR3 is CASSLQGTGTDTQYF. For the CDR3, the DNA is TGTGCCAGCAGTTTACAGGGGACGGGGACAGATACGCAGTATTTT.

The genes are TRBV5-6 and TRBJ2-5; D is undetermined. CDR1 and CDR2 (germline): SGHDT, YYEEEE. The germline V and J ends were trimmed by 1 base and 2 bases, with 15 bases remaining between them. CDR3 length equals 16 residues. The CDR3 reads CASSLFIGDGQETQYF. CDR3 sequence (DNA): TGTGCCAGCAGCTTGTTTATCGGAGATGGTCAAGAGACCCAGTACTTC.

This sequence joins TRBV25-1 and TRBJ1-1, with 10 bases lining up with TRBD1. CDR3 size: 13 residues. J gave up 10 bases and V 4 bases, and 6 bases lay outside the gene matches. Germline V gene data show CDR1 as MGHDK and CDR2 as SYGVNS. CDR3 DNA sequence: TGTGCCAGCAGTGGACAGGGGGCGAATTTAGCTTTCTTT. This translates into CASSGQGANLAFF.

A few counts support this clonotype. This chain links TRBV7-2 with TRBJ1-2; 9 bases line up with TRBD1. The CDR3 runs to 15 residues. V shed 5 bases and J 3 bases; nucleotides not matched to a gene: 7. Germline values: CDR1 SGHTA, CDR2 FQGNSA. This CDR3 is CASSTRQGVDYGYTF. CDR3 coding DNA: TGTGCCAGCAGCACCCGACAGGGGGTAGACTATGGCTACACCTTC.

There are a few counts of this clonotype. The chain uses TRBV7-9 and TRBJ1-2, with 7 bases lining up with TRBD1. The length of the CDR3 is 14 residues. V was clipped by 1 base and J by 6 bases; unmatched bases: 5. In germline, CDR1 is SEHNR, CDR2 FQNEAQ (reference sequence). The CDR3 DNA follows: TGTGCCAGCAGCTTAGGGACAGGAACGGATGGCTACACCTTC. Translation: CASSLGTGTDGYTF. The complete variable domain, with remaining parts taken from reference TRBV7-9 and TRBJ1-2, reads DTGVSQNPRHKITKRGQNVTFRCDPISEHNRLYWYRQTLGQGPEFLTYFQNEAQLEKSRLLSDRFSAERPKGSFSTLEIQRTEQGDSAMYLCASSLGTGTDGYTFGSGTRLTVV.

The rearrangement links TRBV7-2 to TRBJ1-2, with TRBD1 matching over 7 bases. Germline values: CDR1 SGHTA, CDR2 FQGNSA. V gave up 5 bases and J gave up 4 bases; unmatched junction bases: 10. This CDR3 contains 15 residues. CDR3 sequence: CASSPRGQRIYGYTF. The CDR3 DNA reads TGTGCCAGCAGCCCACGGGGACAGAGGATCTATGGCTACACCTTC. Based on the CDR3 plus reference TRBV7-2 and TRBJ1-2, the full variable domain is GAGVSQSPSNKVTEKGKDVELRCDPISGHTALYWYRQSLGQGLEFLIYFQGNSAPDKSGLPSDRFSAERTGGSVSTLTIQRTQQEDSAVYLCASSPRGQRIYGYTFGSGTRLTVV.

This clonotype was seen only a few times. The chain carries TRBV24-1 and TRBJ2-5; D may correspond to TRBD1 or TRBD2 (5 bases each). Trimming removed 5 bases from V and 5 bases from J, with 11 bases in between. This CDR3 spans 13 amino acids. Germline V gene lookup returns CDR1 KGHDR and CDR2 SFDVKD. DNA of the CDR3: TGTGCCACCAGTGGGGACCTCAGGGAGACCCAGTACTTC. Its translation: CATSGDLRETQYF.

This chain uses TRBV25-1 with TRBJ2-2, with TRBD2 matching over 10 bases. This CDR3 contains 16 residues. The J segment lost 0 bases and the V segment lost 7 bases, leaving 5 bases of the junction unmatched. Germline V gene sequence: CDR1 MGHDK, CDR2 SYGVNS. The DNA for the CDR3 is TGTGCCAGCACCCGGACTAGCGGAGCGAACACCGGGGAGCTGTTTTTT. As protein: CASTRTSGANTGELFF. Together with reference TRBV25-1 and TRBJ2-2, the CDR3 gives the full variable domain: EADIYQTPRYLVIGTGKKITLECSQTMGHDKMYWYQQDPGMELHLIHYSYGVNSTEKGDLSSESTVSRIRTEHFPLTLESARPSHTSQYLCASTRTSGANTGELFFGEGSRLTVL.

The rearrangement uses TRBV7-6 and TRBJ1-1; D is perhaps TRBD1 (5 bases). V shed 1 base and J shed 0 bases, with 9 bases lying between them. The CDR3 has 15 residues. Germline V gene data show CDR1 as SGHVS and CDR2 as FNYEAQ. The CDR3 coding sequence is TGTGCCAGCAGCTTAGAGCCAGGGTTGAACACTGAAGCTTTCTTT. Residues: CASSLEPGLNTEAFF.

In this sample, this clonotype turned up a few times. The rearrangement links TRBV12-3 or TRBV12-4 to TRBJ2-7, with 8 bases fitting TRBD1. After removal of 1 base from V and 2 bases from J, the junction contained 4 bases not matched to a gene. The CDR3 covers 15 residues. The CDR3 region has the DNA TGTGCCAGCAGTTTAGGGATCAGGGGGCCCTACGAGCAGTACTTC. This gives the protein CASSLGIRGPYEQYF.

The chain uses TRBV12-3 or TRBV12-4 and TRBJ2-2, with a tentative D call TRBD2 (5 bases). Trimming stripped 2 bases from V and 5 bases from J, with 9 bases between. The CDR3 length is 14 residues. This CDR3 is CASSLRGRTGELFF. The CDR3 region has the DNA TGTGCCAGCAGTTTACGAGGGCGGACCGGGGAGCTGTTTTTT.

The rearrangement joins TRBV15 to TRBJ1-5, with D possibly TRBD1 on 6 matching bases. CDR3 length: 16 residues. Trimming cost V 0 bases and J 9 bases, with 18 bases left between them. The germline CDR1 and CDR2 sequences are LNHNV and YYDKDF (reference sequence). The CDR3 spells CATSRDRTESLWPQHF. CDR3 nucleotides: TGTGCCACCAGCAGAGATCGGACAGAGAGTCTCTGGCCCCAGCATTTT. The full variable domain, with the rest looked up from reference TRBV15 and TRBJ1-5, is DAMVIQNPRYQVTQFGKPVTLSCSQTLNHNVMYWYQQKSSQAPKLLFHYYDKDFNNEADTPDNFQSRRPNTSFCFLDIRSPGLGDTAMYLCATSRDRTESLWPQHFGDGTRLSIL.

This clonotype has a handful of counts. The CDR3 loop is CSATRDRGPDTQYF. For the CDR3, the DNA is TGCAGTGCTACTCGGGACAGGGGGCCAGATACGCAGTATTTT. The rearrangement uses TRBV20-1 and TRBJ2-3; 12 nucleotides line up with TRBD1. Germline V gene data show CDR1 as DFQATT and CDR2 as SNEGSKA (reference sequence). V lost 4 bases, J lost 4 bases, and 3 bases stayed unmatched. CDR3 length: 14 amino acids.

There are a few counts of this clonotype. The chain has TRBV4-1 and TRBJ1-5; D is perhaps TRBD1 (5 bases). V lost 1 base and J 1 base, leaving 11 bases between the germline ends. CDR1 is MGHRA and CDR2 is YSYEKL in the germline V gene. The CDR3 is made up of 16 amino acids. The CDR3 nucleotides are TGCGCCAGCAGCCAAGCTCCAGGGTCAAGCAATCAGCCCCAGCATTTT. This translates into CASSQAPGSSNQPQHF.

V is TRBV18 and J is TRBJ2-7; D is perhaps TRBD2 (5 bases). CDR3 size: 19 residues. Germline CDR1 and CDR2: KGHSH and LQKENI. The V end was cut by 0 bases, the J end by 1 base, with 22 bases between. This CDR3 reads CASSPPGSFGESASYEQYF. The CDR3, as DNA: TGTGCCAGCTCACCACCGGGTTCTTTCGGGGAAAGCGCGTCCTACGAGCAGTACTTC.

The sample holds a few counts of this clonotype. The rearrangement joins TRBV20-1 to TRBJ2-1; no reliable D call. This CDR3 has 14 amino acids. V lost 3 bases to trimming and J lost 4 bases, with 13 bases between them. The V gene's germline CDR1 is DFQATT and CDR2 SNEGSKA (reference sequence). CDR3 loop: CSASPEVLYNEQFF. The CDR3 DNA sequence: TGCAGTGCTAGTCCTGAGGTACTTTACAATGAGCAGTTCTTC.

The chain recombines TRBV4-2 with TRBJ1-1; D is possibly TRBD1 (5 bases). Germline CDR1 and CDR2: LGHNA and YNFKEQ. V was trimmed by 2 bases and J by 0 bases, leaving 16 bases between them. The CDR3 is made up of 17 amino acids. In DNA form, the CDR3 reads TGTGCCAGCAGCCAAAAAGGCAGGGTATTCCTGAACACTGAAGCTTTCTTT. Protein product: CASSQKGRVFLNTEAFF.

The CDR3: CASSSTGTGVVTQYF. The CDR3 nucleotides read TGTGCCAGCAGCTCAACCGGGACAGGGGTTGTTACCCAGTACTTC. The J gene is TRBJ2-5, the V gene TRBV11-2, with 10 bases that match TRBD1. The CDR3 consists of 15 residues. CDR1 SGHAT and CDR2 FQNNGV come from the germline V gene. The V and J ends lost 4 bases and 8 bases, in that order; junction bases with no gene match: 10.

The chain uses TRBV10-3 and TRBJ1-5; D ambiguous. Trimming cost V 4 bases and J 5 bases, with 15 bases left between them. The CDR3 runs 15 residues. In germline, CDR1 is ENHRY, CDR2 SYGVKD. CDR3 nucleotide sequence: TGTGCCATCAGTGGGGGTAGGGATATCTATCAGCCCCAGCATTTT. Translating gives CAISGGRDIYQPQHF.

This clonotype has a handful of counts. J is TRBJ1-4 and V is TRBV19, with a possible D match to TRBD1 (5 bases). CDR1 is LNHDA and CDR2 is SQIVND in the germline V gene (reference sequence). The CDR3 runs 14 residues. V was trimmed by 7 bases and J by 7 bases, leaving 16 bases between them. The CDR3 DNA sequence: TGTGCCAGTATACTCCACGGGGGAAGTGAAAAACTGTTTTTT. The encoded protein is CASILHGGSEKLFF.